This T cell receptor beta chain was captured in a study of cytomegalovirus exposure and HLA in healthy donors. This clone occurred a few times. The CDR3 totals 14 residues. V gave up 10 bases and J gave up 3 bases, with 19 bases separating them. Per the germline V gene, CDR1 is ENHRY and CDR2 is SYGVKD. PCR involved 60 Vbeta and 13 Jbeta primers. Clones were sequenced by immunoSEQ multiplex PCR, and TCRdb holds only the in-frame ones, with some missing. The sample has about 90,000 clones, around 69% seen once. This TCR derives from a woman aged 55-69 years in good health and CMV-seropositive. The chain recombines TRBV10-3 with TRBJ2-7, with D perhaps TRBD2 (5 bases). The specimen sequenced was PBMCs. The CDR3 loop is CATTDLQTNYEQYF. CDR3 sequence (DNA): TGTGCCACCACGGACTTACAGACAAACTACGAGCAGTACTTC.